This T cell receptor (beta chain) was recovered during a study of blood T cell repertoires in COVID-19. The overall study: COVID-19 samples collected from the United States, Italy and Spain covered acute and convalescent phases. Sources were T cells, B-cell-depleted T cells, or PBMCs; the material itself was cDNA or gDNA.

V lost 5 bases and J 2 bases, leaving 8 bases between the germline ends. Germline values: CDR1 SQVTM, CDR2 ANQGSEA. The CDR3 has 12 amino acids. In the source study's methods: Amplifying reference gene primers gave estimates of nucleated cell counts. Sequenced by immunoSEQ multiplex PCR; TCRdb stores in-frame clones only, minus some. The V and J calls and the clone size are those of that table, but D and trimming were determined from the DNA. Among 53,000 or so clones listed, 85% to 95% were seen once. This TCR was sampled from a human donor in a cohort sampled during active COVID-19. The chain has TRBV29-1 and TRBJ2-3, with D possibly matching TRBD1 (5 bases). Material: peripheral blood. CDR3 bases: TGCAGCGTTCGACAGAACACAGATACGCAGTATTTT. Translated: CSVRQNTDTQYF.